This TCR beta chain derives from a study of T-cell reconstitution after alpha-beta-depleted transplantation in children. The authors prepared the TCRbeta library with unique molecular identifiers. TCRdb ran MiXCR on the PCR reads and lists one entry per CDR3 protein. The sample includes 600,000 to 800,000 distinct CDR3 sequences, about an eighth of them seen just once. This clonotype was seen at least ten times. Per germline, CDR1 DFQATT and CDR2 SNEGSKA (reference sequence). J was trimmed by 6 bases and V by 2 bases; bases with no gene match: 13. The CDR3 totals 16 residues. V and J are TRBV20-1 and TRBJ2-7, with 10 bases aligning to TRBD1. This sample comprised PBMCs, obtained before TCRalphabeta/CD19-depleted stem cell transplant. The sequence came from a girl aged 2 to 9 with congenital amegakaryocytic thrombocytopenia, due to receive a stem cell transplant. The CDR3 sequence is CSARSRQGALTTEQYF. Written as DNA, the CDR3 is TGCAGTGCTAGAAGTAGACAGGGGGCGCTTACCACCGAGCAGTACTTC.